The sequence of this T cell receptor beta chain was determined in a study of T cell repertoires in cytomegalovirus infection. Overall study: CMV epitopes in the study were HLA-C-restricted (recently identified) and HLA-B-restricted (well studied). It was the public TCR beta signatures that indicated both CMV infection and matching HLA type.

About this clonotype itself: Its antigen remains unknown.

V shed 5 bases, J shed 4 bases, and the junction held 9 bases outside the gene matches. Germline V gene lookup returns CDR1 SGHVS and CDR2 FNYEAQ. The CDR3 covers 16 residues. Study-level results: Based on cumulative public TCR beta family frequency, carriers of CMV plus the relevant HLA were identified. Across the ex vivo response, the dominant clonotypes were HLA-C-restricted CMV-specific TCR beta clonotypes.

Using its own MiXCR run on the reads, TCRdb lists one record per CDR3 protein. The sample consists of some 800,000 distinct CDR3 sequences, roughly 28% of them appearing once. Material: cultured CD8+ T cells from PBMCs, obtained from culture after CMV antigen stimulation. The sequence was obtained from a human donor in good health (CMV status not recorded). Some clones in this sample may be carry-over from other donors' samples. This chain links TRBV7-6 with TRBJ2-1; 9 nucleotides agree with TRBD2. CDR3 nucleotides: TGTGCCAGCAGCCTAACGGCGGGGGGGCATTACAATGAGCAGTTCTTC. This codes for CASSLTAGGHYNEQFF.